The 31 T cell receptor beta chains below were found in one sample sequenced in a study of blood T cell repertoires in COVID-19. TCRdb's copy holds only in-frame clones and misses some; the assay was immunoSEQ multiplex PCR. The table has about 160,000 clones, around nine tenths seen once. Specimen: peripheral blood. The receptors here all came from a woman aged 70 to 79 with COVID-19, enrolled during active disease.

This sequence joins TRBV9 and TRBJ1-6; TRBD1 aligns across 8 bases. The germline V gene encodes CDR1 SGDLS and CDR2 YYNGEE. The CDR3 runs 14 residues. Losses at the gene ends were 3 bases for V and 9 bases for J; bases not matched to a gene: 5. The CDR3 bases are TGTGCCAGCAGCGCGGGTACAGGGGGTTCACCCCTCCACTTT. Its translation: CASSAGTGGSPLHF.

The chain joins TRBV19 to TRBJ1-5; 12 nucleotides agree with TRBD1. From germline, CDR1 is LNHDA and CDR2 SQIVND (reference sequence). Losses at the gene ends were 6 bases for V and 2 bases for J; bases not matched to a gene: 5. This CDR3 spans 16 amino acids. The CDR3 reads CASRGQGALGNQPQHF. CDR3 bases: TGTGCCAGTAGGGGACAGGGGGCTTTGGGCAATCAGCCCCAGCATTTT. The entire variable domain, with the rest obtained from reference TRBV19 and TRBJ1-5, is as follows: DGGITQSPKYLFRKEGQNVTLSCEQNLNHDAMYWYRQDPGQGLRLIYYSQIVNDFQKGDIAEGYSVSREKKESFPLTVTSAQKNPTAFYLCASRGQGALGNQPQHFGDGTRLSIL.

The chain's CDR3 is CASSFGTGSNEKLFF. CDR3 nucleotides: TGTGCCAGCAGCTTTGGGACAGGCTCAAATGAAAAACTGTTTTTT. The rearrangement joins TRBV7-9 to TRBJ1-4; 8 nucleotides align to TRBD1. The CDR3 covers 15 residues. CDR1 is SEHNR, CDR2 FQNEAQ, per germline (reference sequence). Trimming at V came to 3 bases and at J to 5 bases, leaving 5 bases not matched to a gene.

The V and J genes are TRBV29-1 and TRBJ2-3; 12 nucleotides match TRBD1. The V and J ends lost 7 bases and 4 bases, in that order; junction bases with no gene match: 12. The CDR3 length is 16 residues. Germline V gene lookup returns CDR1 SQVTM and CDR2 ANQGSEA. The CDR3 DNA reads TGCAGCGAACGGAACACCGGGACAGGGGGCTCAGATACGCAGTATTTT. Translated, it gives CSERNTGTGGSDTQYF.

The rearrangement joins TRBV28 to TRBJ1-4; 7 nucleotides line up with TRBD1. Germline CDR1 is MDHEN and CDR2 is SYDVKM. This CDR3 is built from 15 residues. Trimming at V came to 2 bases and at J to 8 bases, leaving 8 bases not matched to a gene. The CDR3 nucleotides read TGTGCCAGCAGTTTAATGGGCCAGGGGGGCGAAAAACTGTTTTTT. The encoded protein is CASSLMGQGGEKLFF.

V usage is TRBV30 and J usage is TRBJ1-4; no reliable D call. Germline V gene sequence: CDR1 GTSNPN, CDR2 SVGIG (reference sequence). The length of the CDR3 is 12 residues. Deletions cut 3 bases from V and 8 bases from J, with 10 bases between. Here the CDR3 reads CAWRSGLEKLFF. The CDR3 nucleotides are TGTGCCTGGAGATCGGGGTTGGAAAAACTGTTTTTT.

J is TRBJ1-2 and V is TRBV9; D is unresolved. Germline CDR1 is SGDLS and CDR2 is YYNGEE. The CDR3 length is 13 residues. V lost 2 bases and J 2 bases, leaving 7 bases between the germline ends. CDR3 residues: CASSVQLNYGYTF. CDR3 in DNA: TGTGCCAGCAGCGTGCAGTTAAACTATGGCTACACCTTC. Complete variable domain (other parts from reference TRBV9 and TRBJ1-2): DSGVTQTPKHLITATGQRVTLRCSPRSGDLSVYWYQQSLDQGLQFLIQYYNGEERAKGNILERFSAQQFPDLHSELNLSSLELGDSALYFCASSVQLNYGYTFGSGTRLTVV.

This chain connects TRBV4-1 to TRBJ2-3, with D perhaps TRBD1 (6 bases). The CDR3 length is 14 residues. The V end was cut by 3 bases, the J end by 2 bases, with 9 bases between. The germline CDR1 and CDR2 sequences are MGHRA and YSYEKL. The CDR3 protein is CASSQGATTDTQYF. CDR3 nucleotides: TGCGCCAGCAGCCAGGGGGCGACCACAGATACGCAGTATTTT.

The V call is TRBV7-2, the J call TRBJ2-3; 12 bases agree with TRBD2. CDR3 size: 16 residues. V trimming: 5 bases; J trimming: 7 bases; junction bases outside the gene matches: 10. The germline V gene encodes CDR1 SGHTA and CDR2 FQGNSA. CDR3 sequence reads: CASSRTSGGSVYTQYF. DNA of the CDR3: TGTGCCAGCAGCCGCACTAGCGGGGGGTCTGTGTATACGCAGTATTTT.

The chain uses TRBV4-1 and TRBJ2-5; D remains ambiguous. The germline V gene encodes CDR1 MGHRA and CDR2 YSYEKL. The CDR3 has 14 amino acids. Trimming stripped 1 base from V and 2 bases from J, with 8 bases between. The CDR3 sequence: CASSQGSTQETQYF. CDR3 in DNA: TGCGCCAGCAGCCAAGGGTCAACACAAGAGACCCAGTACTTC.

This chain links TRBV2 with TRBJ2-7, with 7 positions matching TRBD1. The CDR3 covers 13 residues. Germline trimming cut 6 bases from V and 5 bases from J; bases unmatched to any gene: 7. From germline, CDR1 is SNHLY and CDR2 FYNNEI. The CDR3 nucleotides are TGTGCCAGCAGCTGGGGACAGTGGGACGAGCAGTACTTC. Translation gives CASSWGQWDEQYF.

The rearrangement links TRBV5-6 to TRBJ1-1, with D maybe TRBD1 (5 bases). The V end was cut by 3 bases, the J end by 3 bases, with 9 bases between. CDR1 is SGHDT and CDR2 is YYEEEE in the germline V gene. The CDR3 consists of 13 residues. The CDR3 spells CASSWDSYTEAFF. The CDR3 DNA follows: TGTGCCAGCAGCTGGGACTCCTACACTGAAGCTTTCTTT.

This clone was seen a single time. The rearrangement joins TRBV2 to TRBJ2-7, with D perhaps TRBD2 (7 bases). Trimming removed 4 bases from V and 4 bases from J, with 14 bases in between. The CDR3 spans 14 residues. Germline V CDR1 and CDR2: SNHLY, FYNNEI. The CDR3, as DNA: TGTGCCAGCAGTGTTCGCGGGGGCCTTTACGAGCAGTACTTC. Protein sequence: CASSVRGGLYEQYF.

This clone was counted once. V usage is TRBV9 and J usage is TRBJ1-4; 9 positions agree with TRBD1. This CDR3 is 15 amino acids long. The J segment lost 2 bases and the V segment lost 4 bases, leaving 3 bases of the junction unmatched. The germline V gene has CDR1 SGDLS and CDR2 YYNGEE. CDR3 protein: CASSIGQGTNEKLFF. The CDR3 DNA follows: TGTGCCAGCAGCATCGGACAGGGGACTAATGAAAAACTGTTTTTT.

The CDR3 protein is CASSIGTSGIGELFF. CDR3 in DNA: TGTGCCAGCAGTATCGGGACTAGCGGAATCGGGGAGCTGTTTTTT. V gene TRBV28 combines with J gene TRBJ2-2; 11 nucleotides line up with TRBD2. The germline gives CDR1 MDHEN, CDR2 SYDVKM. This CDR3 region has 15 residues. J lost 7 bases, V lost 5 bases, and 6 bases had no gene match.

The chain is built from TRBV4-1 and TRBJ2-1; 9 bases align to TRBD2. The germline CDR1 and CDR2 sequences are MGHRA and YSYEKL. The V gene end was trimmed by 6 bases and the J gene end by 4 bases; junction bases not matched to a gene: 10. This CDR3 has 16 residues. CDR3 loop: CASRPAAAGGYNEQFF. In DNA form, the CDR3 reads TGCGCCAGCAGGCCCGCGGCAGCGGGGGGATACAATGAGCAGTTCTTC.

The chain's CDR3 is CASTSGLSNQPQHF. The CDR3 DNA reads TGTGCCAGCACCTCAGGGTTAAGCAATCAGCCCCAGCATTTT. The chain has TRBV19 and TRBJ1-5; a possible D gene is TRBD1 (5 bases). Germline loops: CDR1 LNHDA, CDR2 SQIVND (reference sequence). CDR3 length equals 14 residues. Trimming took off 9 bases at V and 1 base at J, with 13 bases between the two ends.

The chain links TRBV12-5 to TRBJ1-1, with D maybe TRBD1 (6 bases). In germline, CDR1 is LGHNT, CDR2 FRNRAP. The ends were cut back, 0 bases at V and 2 bases at J, with 13 bases in the middle. The CDR3 has 16 residues. Written as DNA, the CDR3 is TGTGCTAGTGGTTTGGTACACGGCAGGGGTAACACTGAAGCTTTCTTT. This encodes CASGLVHGRGNTEAFF.

The chain combines TRBV5-4 with TRBJ1-1, with TRBD1 identical over 7 bases. V was clipped by 4 bases and J by 4 bases; unmatched bases: 4. CDR1 is SGHNT and CDR2 is YYREEE in the germline V gene (reference sequence). The CDR3 runs 13 residues. The CDR3 here is CASSRQGSTEAFF. The CDR3 nucleotides read TGTGCCAGCAGCCGACAGGGCAGCACTGAAGCTTTCTTT.

The gene calls are TRBV5-8 and TRBJ1-5, with D possibly TRBD1 on 6 matching bases. Trimming stripped 4 bases from V and 4 bases from J, with 12 bases between. This CDR3 has 14 amino acids. From germline, CDR1 is SGHTS and CDR2 YDEGEE. The CDR3 reads CASSENRDNQPQHF. CDR3 DNA sequence: TGTGCCAGCAGCGAGAACAGGGATAATCAGCCCCAGCATTTT.

V usage is TRBV11-2 and J usage is TRBJ2-7; unclear D gene. The CDR3 sequence is 15 residues long. The V end was cut by 2 bases, the J end by 0 bases, with 11 bases between. Germline V gene sequence: CDR1 SGHAT, CDR2 FQNNGV. Written as DNA, the CDR3 is TGTGCCAGCAGCTTAAATTCCCACAACTCCTACGAGCAGTACTTC. Translated, it gives CASSLNSHNSYEQYF.

The chain uses TRBV2 and TRBJ1-1; the match to TRBD1 covers 7 bases. The ends lost 4 bases at V and 5 bases at J; junction bases unmatched: 7. Germline V CDR1 and CDR2: SNHLY, FYNNEI. This CDR3 spans 14 amino acids. The CDR3 DNA reads as TGTGCCAGCAGTGCTAACTCAGGGGGGACTGAAGCTTTCTTT. Its translation: CASSANSGGTEAFF.

CDR3 amino acids: CASSPNGPGDGSPLHF. The CDR3 DNA sequence: TGCGCCAGCAGCCCAAACGGCCCAGGTGATGGTTCACCCCTCCACTTT. The chain links TRBV5-1 to TRBJ1-6; D is unresolved. Trimming pared 4 bases from V and 9 bases from J, leaving 20 bases between. The CDR3 contains 16 residues. The germline gives CDR1 SGHRS, CDR2 YFSETQ. Using reference TRBV5-1 and TRBJ1-6 for the parts outside the CDR3, the full variable domain is KAGVTQTPRYLIKTRGQQVTLSCSPISGHRSVSWYQQTPGQGLQFLFEYFSETQRNKGNFPGRFSGRQFSNSRSEMNVSTLELGDSALYLCASSPNGPGDGSPLHFGNGTRLTVT.

This clone has only a few counts. The V call is TRBV6-1, the J call TRBJ1-5; TRBD1 might be the D (6 bases). The CDR3 is made up of 17 amino acids. V lost 0 bases to trimming and J lost 0 bases, with 12 bases between them. Germline CDR1 is MNHNS and CDR2 is SASEGT. The DNA of the CDR3 is TGTGCCAGCAGTGAAGCCGAACAGGGTACTAGCAATCAGCCCCAGCATTTT. This codes for CASSEAEQGTSNQPQHF.

The rearrangement links TRBV9 to TRBJ1-2, with 9 bases matching TRBD1. Germline-derived CDR1 and CDR2 are SGDLS and YYNGEE. J was trimmed by 7 bases and V by 1 base; bases with no gene match: 8. This CDR3 is 15 amino acids long. In DNA, the CDR3 is TGTGCCAGCAGCGTAAACACGGGACAGGGAGGTGGCTACACCTTC. Amino acid sequence: CASSVNTGQGGGYTF.

V is TRBV18 and J is TRBJ1-4; 7 bases map to TRBD1. The CDR3 is 14 amino acids. With 3 bases clipped from V and 8 bases from J, the junction kept 6 bases outside the gene matches. The germline CDR1 and CDR2 sequences are KGHSH and LQKENI. CDR3 bases: TGTGCCAGCTCACCGACAGGGATGGGAGAAAAACTGTTTTTT. Its translation: CASSPTGMGEKLFF.

This clone was seen a single time. This chain uses TRBV13 with TRBJ2-7; TRBD2 matches 8 bases. V was pared by 1 base and J by 1 base, with 6 bases of the junction left unmatched. This CDR3 comprises 16 residues. Germline V gene data show CDR1 as PRHDT and CDR2 as FYEKMQ (reference sequence). The CDR3 DNA reads TGTGCCAGCAGCTTAGCATGGCGGGGGGCATCCTACGAGCAGTACTTC. This sequence encodes CASSLAWRGASYEQYF.

This chain connects TRBV2 to TRBJ2-7; 11 bases are a match to TRBD1. Germline V lookup: CDR1 SNHLY, CDR2 FYNNEI. This CDR3 has 14 amino acids. The V segment lost 6 bases and the J segment 5 bases; nucleotides outside the gene matches: 6. The CDR3 loop is CASRAGQGVNEQYF. The CDR3 DNA is TGTGCCAGCAGGGCGGGACAGGGGGTTAACGAGCAGTACTTC.

The chain couples TRBV28 to TRBJ2-7, with D maybe TRBD2 (7 bases). The V and J ends lost 8 bases and 1 base respectively, with 12 bases between them. Germline V gene lookup returns CDR1 MDHEN and CDR2 SYDVKM. The CDR3 is 13 amino acids. The DNA of the CDR3 is TGTGCCAGCCAGAGGGGGGGTTCCTACGAGCAGTACTTC. This gives the protein CASQRGGSYEQYF.

The DNA of the CDR3 is TGTGCCAGCAGCCAAGATCTCGCTGAAGCTTTCTTT. Encoded protein: CASSQDLAEAFF. V is TRBV3-1 (or the pseudogene TRBV3-2) and J is TRBJ1-1, with D unclear. This CDR3 contains 12 residues. Germline-derived CDR1 and CDR2 are LGHDT and YNNKEL (reference sequence). V was shortened by 0 bases and J by 6 bases, with 5 bases between the two germline ends.

The V gene is TRBV5-1, the J gene TRBJ2-1, with a tentative D call TRBD1 (6 bases). The V gene lost 4 bases and the J gene lost 8 bases, with 19 bases spanning the gap. The germline CDR1 and CDR2 sequences are SGHRS and YFSETQ. This CDR3 has 15 residues. The CDR3 loop is CASSPQGGKLHEQFF. CDR3 in DNA: TGCGCCAGCAGCCCACAGGGCGGAAAGCTACATGAGCAGTTCTTC.